This passage covers 20 T cell receptor beta chains from one sample sequenced in a study of blood T cell repertoires in COVID-19. Profiled with immunoSEQ multiplex PCR; TCRdb holds only in-frame clones, not every one. This table holds nearly 200,000 clones, 80% to 90% found once. Sequences were obtained from peripheral blood. These receptors originate from a human donor in a cohort sampled during active COVID-19.

This clone was observed once. The chain recombines TRBV20-1 with TRBJ2-3, with D unresolved. Looked up from germline, CDR1 is DFQATT and CDR2 is SNEGSKA (reference sequence). V lost 3 bases and J lost 2, with 12 bases in between. The CDR3 is 14 residues long. The CDR3 DNA sequence: TGCAGTGCTAGTGGTCTTTCTCCCACAGATACGCAGTATTTT. Its translation: CSASGLSPTDTQYF.

The chain joins TRBV29-1 to TRBJ2-7; 7 nucleotides agree with TRBD2. Germline assignment: CDR1 SQVTM and CDR2 ANQGSEA. The length of the CDR3 is 16 residues. Losses at the gene ends were 0 bases for V and 0 bases for J; bases not matched to a gene: 8. In nucleotides, the CDR3 is TGCAGCGTTGAAGACGTGACGGGAGGTAGCTCCTACGAGCAGTACTTC. The encoded protein is CSVEDVTGGSSYEQYF.

The chain is built from TRBV7-2 and TRBJ1-6; D call uncertain. The CDR3 contains 15 residues. Trimming stripped 2 bases from V and 8 bases from J, with 13 bases between. Per the germline V gene, CDR1 is SGHTA and CDR2 is FQGNSA. The CDR3 nucleotides are TGTGCCAGCAGCTTAACCCTCCGGTCCGATTCACCCCTCCACTTT. Translation: CASSLTLRSDSPLHF.

This rearrangement joins TRBV19 to TRBJ2-2; D uncertain. This CDR3 region has 12 residues. Germline CDR1 reads LNHDA; CDR2 reads SQIVND (reference sequence). Trimming cost V 5 bases and J 4 bases, with 5 bases left between them. Written as DNA, the CDR3 is TGTGCCAGTAGTCCATCCACCGGGGAGCTGTTTTTT. This codes for CASSPSTGELFF. The whole variable domain, filled in from reference TRBV19 and TRBJ2-2, reads DGGITQSPKYLFRKEGQNVTLSCEQNLNHDAMYWYRQDPGQGLRLIYYSQIVNDFQKGDIAEGYSVSREKKESFPLTVTSAQKNPTAFYLCASSPSTGELFFGEGSRLTVL.

The chain employs TRBV5-1 and TRBJ2-2, with D perhaps TRBD1 (5 bases). Between the trimmed V and J ends, which lost 5 bases and 4 bases, there was a span of 12 bases. This CDR3 is 14 amino acids long. Germline assignment: CDR1 SGHRS and CDR2 YFSETQ. CDR3 amino acids: CASSFRQSTGELFF. For the CDR3, the DNA is TGCGCCAGCAGTTTTAGACAGAGCACCGGGGAGCTGTTTTTT.

The chain joins TRBV5-1 to TRBJ2-5; D unclear. The length of the CDR3 is 14 residues. CDR1 is SGHRS, CDR2 YFSETQ, per germline. The V and J ends lost 0 bases and 3 bases respectively, with 9 bases between them. The chain's CDR3 is CASSLGVVEETQYF. The CDR3 bases are TGCGCCAGCAGCTTGGGCGTGGTGGAAGAGACCCAGTACTTC.

The rearrangement joins TRBV3-1 (or the pseudogene TRBV3-2) to TRBJ2-2; D is ambiguous. The CDR3 consists of 12 residues. Per the germline V gene, CDR1 is LGHDT and CDR2 is YNNKEL (reference sequence). V lost 4 bases and J 6 bases, leaving 6 bases between the germline ends. CDR3 residues: CASSPRSGELFF. The CDR3, as DNA: TGTGCCAGCAGCCCGCGGTCCGGGGAGCTGTTTTTT.

The chain carries TRBV2 and TRBJ1-3, with D hard to call. CDR1 and CDR2 (germline): SNHLY, FYNNEI. The CDR3 has 15 amino acids. Trimming took 5 bases from V and 0 from J, leaving 11 bases between them. For the CDR3, the DNA is TGTGCCAGCAGTAGCGGACCATTCTCTGGAAACACCATATATTTT. The encoded protein is CASSSGPFSGNTIYF.

V gene TRBV3-1 (or the pseudogene TRBV3-2) combines with J gene TRBJ2-6, with D unresolved. CDR3 length equals 14 residues. V was cut by 4 bases and J by 0 bases, with 4 bases left in between. Germline V gene lookup returns CDR1 LGHDT and CDR2 YNNKEL (reference sequence). The CDR3 sequence: CASSPISGANVLTF. As DNA, the CDR3 is TGTGCCAGCAGCCCCATCTCTGGGGCCAACGTCCTGACTTTC.

The V gene is TRBV10-1, the J gene TRBJ2-5; TRBD2 matches at 8 bases. The germline gives CDR1 WNHNN, CDR2 SYGVQD (reference sequence). The junction had 6 bases not matched to a gene; V was cut back by 4 bases and J by 5 bases. The CDR3 length is 14 residues. The CDR3 DNA reads as TGCGCCAGCAGTGTTTCGGGAGGGTCTGAGACCCAGTACTTC. Translated, it gives CASSVSGGSETQYF.

V and J are TRBV19 and TRBJ1-5; D may be TRBD1 (6 bases). The CDR3 length is 14 residues. Germline V gene lookup returns CDR1 LNHDA and CDR2 SQIVND (reference sequence). V lost 6 bases, J lost 6 bases, and 15 bases lay in between. The CDR3 DNA follows: TGTGCCAGTAGCCAAAAGGGGGGGCCTCAGCCCCAGCATTTT. Translated: CASSQKGGPQPQHF.

As DNA, the CDR3 is TGTGCCTGGAGTTGGAATAGCGGCGGGTACAATGAGCAGTTCTTC. Amino acids: CAWSWNSGGYNEQFF. This rearrangement joins TRBV30 to TRBJ2-1; a possible D gene is TRBD2 (6 bases). Deletions cut 2 bases from V and 4 bases from J, with 15 bases between. Germline-derived CDR1 and CDR2 are GTSNPN and SVGIG (reference sequence). The CDR3 runs to 15 residues.

The chain carries TRBV6-2 or TRBV6-3 and TRBJ2-3; D remains unclear. Germline V gene lookup returns CDR1 MNHEY and CDR2 SVGEGT. This CDR3 comprises 11 residues. Trimming stripped 4 bases from V and 4 bases from J, with 3 bases between. CDR3: CASSFSDTQYF. CDR3 nucleotide sequence: TGTGCCAGCAGTTTCTCAGATACGCAGTATTTT.

The chain couples TRBV6-4 to TRBJ2-1; maybe TRBD2 (5 bases). Trimming shortened V by 2 bases and J by 2 bases, and 10 bases separated the two germline ends. The CDR3 consists of 15 residues. In germline, CDR1 is MRHNA, CDR2 SNTAGT. The CDR3 here is CASSDVRRPYNEQFF. In DNA, the CDR3 is TGTGCCAGCAGTGACGTGCGGAGGCCCTACAATGAGCAGTTCTTC.

V usage is TRBV3-1 (or the pseudogene TRBV3-2) and J usage is TRBJ2-5; perhaps TRBD1 as D (5 bases). Germline V gene data show CDR1 as LGHDT and CDR2 as YNNKEL (reference sequence). The CDR3 spans 15 residues. Trimming removed 2 bases from V and 0 bases from J, with 10 bases in between. CDR3 protein: CASSQLQVYQETQYF. The CDR3 nucleotides are TGTGCCAGCAGCCAATTACAGGTTTACCAAGAGACCCAGTACTTC.

The rearrangement uses TRBV7-9 and TRBJ2-7, with 7 nucleotides matching TRBD1. The V and J ends lost 5 bases and 0 bases, in that order; junction bases with no gene match: 13. The CDR3 is made up of 17 amino acids. The germline V gene encodes CDR1 SEHNR and CDR2 FQNEAQ (reference sequence). In DNA, the CDR3 is TGTGCCAGCAGCCGCGGTGTCGACAGGGTAAACTCCTACGAGCAGTACTTC. This translates into CASSRGVDRVNSYEQYF.

The rearrangement uses TRBV7-3 and TRBJ2-3; D is perhaps TRBD1 (6 bases). The germline V gene encodes CDR1 SGHTA and CDR2 FQGTGA. Trimming took 4 bases from V and 5 from J, leaving 13 bases between them. This CDR3 spans 14 amino acids. The CDR3 DNA reads as TGTGCCAGCAGCTGGGGGCGTGGTGGAGATACGCAGTATTTT. This encodes CASSWGRGGDTQYF.

The chain uses TRBV15 and TRBJ2-5, with D perhaps TRBD1 (5 bases). Deletions cut 5 bases from V and 5 bases from J, with 15 bases between. The CDR3 sequence is 14 residues long. Germline V gives CDR1 LNHNV, CDR2 YYDKDF (reference sequence). The CDR3 DNA follows: TGTGCCACCAGCCAGCAAGGGGCTGCGGAGACCCAGTACTTC. This encodes CATSQQGAAETQYF.

The chain carries TRBV7-9 and TRBJ2-1; D not certain. Germline V gene lookup returns CDR1 SEHNR and CDR2 FQNEAQ (reference sequence). The V and J ends lost 4 bases and 8 bases respectively, with 6 bases between them. The CDR3 spans 11 residues. CDR3 residues: CASSSFDEQFF. The CDR3 DNA follows: TGTGCCAGCAGCTCTTTCGATGAGCAGTTCTTC.

The V and J genes are TRBV7-9 and TRBJ2-1, with D possibly matching TRBD2 (6 bases). Germline loops: CDR1 SEHNR, CDR2 FQNEAQ (reference sequence). Trimming left V 5 bases short and J 7 bases short, with 15 bases between. The CDR3 covers 14 residues. CDR3 nucleotides: TGTGCCAGCAGCCGGAGGGACTCTGGGAATGAGCAGTTCTTC. It encodes CASSRRDSGNEQFF.